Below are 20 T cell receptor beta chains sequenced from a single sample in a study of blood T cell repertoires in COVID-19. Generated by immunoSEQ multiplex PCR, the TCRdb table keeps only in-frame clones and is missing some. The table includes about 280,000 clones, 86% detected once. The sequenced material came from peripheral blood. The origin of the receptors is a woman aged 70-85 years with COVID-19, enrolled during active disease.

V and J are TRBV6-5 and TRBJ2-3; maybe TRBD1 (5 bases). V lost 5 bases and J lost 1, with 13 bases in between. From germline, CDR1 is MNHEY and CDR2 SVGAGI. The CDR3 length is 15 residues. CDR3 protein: CASSNQGFGTDTQYF. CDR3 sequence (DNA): TGTGCCAGCAGTAACCAGGGTTTTGGCACAGATACGCAGTATTTT.

The CDR3 protein is CSVEESGINYGYTF. DNA of the CDR3: TGCAGCGTTGAAGAGTCAGGGATTAACTATGGCTACACCTTC. The V call is TRBV29-1, the J call TRBJ1-2, with D perhaps TRBD1 (5 bases). This CDR3 has 14 amino acids. Germline CDR1 reads SQVTM; CDR2 reads ANQGSEA. Trimming pared 0 bases from V and 1 base from J, leaving 9 bases between.

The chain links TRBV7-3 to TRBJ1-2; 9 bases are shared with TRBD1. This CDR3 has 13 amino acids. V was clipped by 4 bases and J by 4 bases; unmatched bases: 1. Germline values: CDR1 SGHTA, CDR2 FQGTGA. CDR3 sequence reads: CASSSGQGYGYTF. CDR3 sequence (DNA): TGTGCCAGCAGCTCGGGACAGGGCTATGGCTACACCTTC.

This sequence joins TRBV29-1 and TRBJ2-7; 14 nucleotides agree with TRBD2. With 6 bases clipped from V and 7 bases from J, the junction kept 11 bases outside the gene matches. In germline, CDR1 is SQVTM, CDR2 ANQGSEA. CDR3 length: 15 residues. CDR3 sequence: CSVAGLAGGYSEQYF. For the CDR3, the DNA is TGCAGCGTAGCTGGACTAGCGGGGGGATACTCAGAGCAGTACTTC.

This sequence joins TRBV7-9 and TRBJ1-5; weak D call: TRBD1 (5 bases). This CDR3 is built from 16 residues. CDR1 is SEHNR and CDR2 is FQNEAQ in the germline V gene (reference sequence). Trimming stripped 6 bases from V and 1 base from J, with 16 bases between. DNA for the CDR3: TGTGCCAGCAGTTTCGCGGGGGTGGGCAGCAATCAGCCCCAGCATTTT. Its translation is CASSFAGVGSNQPQHF.

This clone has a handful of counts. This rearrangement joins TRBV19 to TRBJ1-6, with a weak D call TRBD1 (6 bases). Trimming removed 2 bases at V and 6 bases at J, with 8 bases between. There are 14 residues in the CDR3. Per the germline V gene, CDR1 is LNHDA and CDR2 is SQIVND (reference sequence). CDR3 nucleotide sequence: TGTGCCAGTAGTATAATGGACAGTAATTCACCCCTCCACTTT. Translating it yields CASSIMDSNSPLHF.

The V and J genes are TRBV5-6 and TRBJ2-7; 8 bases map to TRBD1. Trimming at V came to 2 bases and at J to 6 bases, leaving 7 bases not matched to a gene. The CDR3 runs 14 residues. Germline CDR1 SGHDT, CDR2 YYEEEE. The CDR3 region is CASSFGQGRGEQYF. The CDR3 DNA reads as TGTGCCAGCAGCTTTGGACAGGGACGGGGCGAGCAGTACTTC.

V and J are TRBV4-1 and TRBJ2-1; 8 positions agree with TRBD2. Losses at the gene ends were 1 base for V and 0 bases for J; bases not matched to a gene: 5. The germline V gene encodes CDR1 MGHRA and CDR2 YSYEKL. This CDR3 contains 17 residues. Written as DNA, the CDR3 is TGCGCCAGCAGCCAAGCTCGGGGGGGCCTCTCCTACAATGAGCAGTTCTTC. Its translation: CASSQARGGLSYNEQFF.

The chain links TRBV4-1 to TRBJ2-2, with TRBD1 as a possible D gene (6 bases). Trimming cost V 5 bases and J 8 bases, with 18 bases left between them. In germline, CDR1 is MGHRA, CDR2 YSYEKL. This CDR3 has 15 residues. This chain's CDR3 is CASSALMGARGELFF. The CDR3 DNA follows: TGCGCCAGCAGCGCACTGATGGGGGCACGAGGGGAGCTGTTTTTT.

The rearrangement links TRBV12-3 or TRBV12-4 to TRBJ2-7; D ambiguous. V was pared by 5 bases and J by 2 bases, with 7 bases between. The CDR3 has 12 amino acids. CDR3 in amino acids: CASSVNTYEQYF. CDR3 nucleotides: TGTGCCAGCAGTGTTAATACCTACGAGCAGTACTTC.

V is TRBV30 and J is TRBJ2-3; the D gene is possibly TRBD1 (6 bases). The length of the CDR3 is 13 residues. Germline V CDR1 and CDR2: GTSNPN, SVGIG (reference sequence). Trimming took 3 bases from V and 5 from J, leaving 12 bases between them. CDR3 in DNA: TGTGCCTGGAGGATCAAGGGACAAGATACGCAGTATTTT. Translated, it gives CAWRIKGQDTQYF.

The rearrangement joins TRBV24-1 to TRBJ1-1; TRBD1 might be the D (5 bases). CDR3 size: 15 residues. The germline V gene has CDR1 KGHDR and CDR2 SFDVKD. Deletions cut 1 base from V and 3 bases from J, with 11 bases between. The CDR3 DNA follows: TGTGCCACCAGTGATTTATCCCGGGGGGACACTGAAGCTTTCTTT. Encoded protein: CATSDLSRGDTEAFF.

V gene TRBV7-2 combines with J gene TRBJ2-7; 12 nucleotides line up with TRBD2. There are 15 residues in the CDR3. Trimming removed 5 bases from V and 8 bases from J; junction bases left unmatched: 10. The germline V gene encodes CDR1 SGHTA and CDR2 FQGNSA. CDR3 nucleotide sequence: TGTGCCAGCAGCCCTCGACTAGCGGGGGACGTACAGCAGTACTTC. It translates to CASSPRLAGDVQQYF.

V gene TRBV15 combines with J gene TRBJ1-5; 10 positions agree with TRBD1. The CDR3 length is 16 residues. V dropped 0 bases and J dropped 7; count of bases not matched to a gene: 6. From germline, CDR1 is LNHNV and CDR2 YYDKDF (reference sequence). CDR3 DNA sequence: TGTGCCACCAGCAGAGAATCGGGACAGGGGTCCCAGCCCCAGCATTTT. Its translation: CATSRESGQGSQPQHF.

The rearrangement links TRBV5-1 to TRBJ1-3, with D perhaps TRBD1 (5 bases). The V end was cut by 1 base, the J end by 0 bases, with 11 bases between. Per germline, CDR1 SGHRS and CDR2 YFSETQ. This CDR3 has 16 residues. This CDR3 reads CASSLTGTFSGNTIYF. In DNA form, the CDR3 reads TGCGCCAGCAGCTTGACTGGGACTTTCTCTGGAAACACCATATATTTT. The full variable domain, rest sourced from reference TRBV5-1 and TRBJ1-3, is KAGVTQTPRYLIKTRGQQVTLSCSPISGHRSVSWYQQTPGQGLQFLFEYFSETQRNKGNFPGRFSGRQFSNSRSEMNVSTLELGDSALYLCASSLTGTFSGNTIYFGEGSWLTVV.

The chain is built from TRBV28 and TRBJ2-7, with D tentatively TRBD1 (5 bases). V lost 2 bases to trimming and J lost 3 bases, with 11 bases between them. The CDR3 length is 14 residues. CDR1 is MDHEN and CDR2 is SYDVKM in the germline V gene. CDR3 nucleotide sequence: TGTGCCAGCAGTTTAATTGAGACAGACTACGAGCAGTACTTC. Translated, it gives CASSLIETDYEQYF.

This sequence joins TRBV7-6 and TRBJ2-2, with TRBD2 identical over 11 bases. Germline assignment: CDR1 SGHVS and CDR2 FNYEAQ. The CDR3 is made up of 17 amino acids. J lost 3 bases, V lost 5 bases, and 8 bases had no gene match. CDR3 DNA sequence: TGTGCCAGCAGCAAATATAGCGGGGGGGCCGACACCGGGGAGCTGTTTTTT. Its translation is CASSKYSGGADTGELFF.

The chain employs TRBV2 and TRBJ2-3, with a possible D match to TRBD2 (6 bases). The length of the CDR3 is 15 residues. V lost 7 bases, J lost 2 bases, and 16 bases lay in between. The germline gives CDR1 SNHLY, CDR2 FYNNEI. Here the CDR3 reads CASIGYGRITDTQYF. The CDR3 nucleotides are TGTGCCAGCATAGGTTACGGGAGAATCACAGATACGCAGTATTTT.

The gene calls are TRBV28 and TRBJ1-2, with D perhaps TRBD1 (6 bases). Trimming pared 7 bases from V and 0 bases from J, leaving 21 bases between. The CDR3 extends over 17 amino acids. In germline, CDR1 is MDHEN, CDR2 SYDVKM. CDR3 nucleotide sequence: TGTGCCAGCATCGAGACCGGGACACTTCCAGCTAACTATGGCTACACCTTC. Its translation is CASIETGTLPANYGYTF.

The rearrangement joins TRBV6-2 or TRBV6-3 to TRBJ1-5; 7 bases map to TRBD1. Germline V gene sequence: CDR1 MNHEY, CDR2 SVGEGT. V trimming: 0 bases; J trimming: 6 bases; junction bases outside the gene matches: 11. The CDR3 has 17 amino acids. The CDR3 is CASSYSRRQGDRQPQHF. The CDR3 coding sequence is TGTGCCAGCAGTTACTCGAGGAGGCAGGGGGATCGTCAGCCCCAGCATTTT.